This T cell receptor beta chain was profiled in a study of shared clonotypes between healthy human individuals. On the study more broadly: The plates for each donor numbered three CD4 naive, three CD4 memory, two CD8 naive and one CD8 memory.

CD45RO-negative cells were positively selected for CCR7, leaving out terminally differentiated effector memory CD45RA+ cells. The CDR3 covers 16 residues. Several immunoSEQ 96-well plates shared each subset's DNA, each plate a replicate. This table comes from immunoSEQ multiplex PCR, and its TCRdb copy is limited to in-frame clones, with some not included. Of roughly 890,000 clones listed, approximately 92% are singletons. This clone has a handful of counts. Source material: naive CD8+ T cells sorted from blood. This clonotype originated in a man between 25 and 39 years old in good health. The V gene is TRBV21-1, the J gene TRBJ2-1; TRBD2 is the table's D call and was not checked against the DNA. TRBV21-1 represents a pseudogene. The CDR3 bases are TGTGCCAGCAGCTCTGTAATCGAAGCGGGCCAAATTGAGCAGTTCTTC. It encodes CASSSVIEAGQIEQFF.